Reported below is one T cell receptor beta chain. The CDR3 is 14 amino acids. Germline V CDR1 and CDR2: MDHEN, SYDVKM. V trimming: 5 bases; J trimming: 7 bases; junction bases outside the gene matches: 10. This record belongs to a study of blood T cell repertoires in COVID-19. Study summary: Both acute and convalescent COVID-19 samples were obtained from the United States, Italy and Spain. PBMCs, B-cell-depleted T cells, or T cells provided the cDNA or gDNA that made up the material.

Per the original methods: How many nucleated cells were present was estimated from reference gene primer amplification. Some clones are missing from TCRdb's copy, which holds only in-frame ones; the method was immunoSEQ multiplex PCR. V, J and clone size derive from that table, while D and trimming were established from the DNA sequence. This repertoire shows approximately 80,000 clones, roughly 86% found once; its top ten account for around 7.3%. The V gene is TRBV28, the J gene TRBJ1-1; 7 bases match TRBD1. This sequence was found in a man in his forties or fifties with active COVID-19. The sequenced sample was peripheral blood. CDR3 in DNA: TGTGCCAGCAGTCTTTCCAGGGGGAAGAATGAAGCTTTCTTT. This gives the protein CASSLSRGKNEAFF.